Below, 32 T cell receptor beta chains from the same sample are listed, as sequenced in a study of CD8 T cells in ankylosing spondylitis. In TCRdb, the 5' RACE reads were re-called with MiXCR into one record per CDR3 protein. The sample lists some 300,000 distinct CDR3 sequences; about 20% were seen once. Sequenced material: blood, either unsorted or a sorted T cell fraction (not recorded which). The receptors were sampled from a female donor with ankylosing spondylitis or in good health (not recorded which).

In this sample, this clonotype turned up a few times. The CDR3 is CSTPRLAGGGTDTQYF. The CDR3 coding sequence is TGCAGTACCCCCCGACTAGCGGGAGGGGGTACAGATACGCAGTATTTT. The rearrangement joins TRBV20-1 to TRBJ2-3, with 14 bases identical to TRBD2. This CDR3 is built from 16 residues. J gave up 3 bases and V 8 bases, and 10 bases lay outside the gene matches. CDR1 and CDR2 from the germline V gene are DFQATT and SNEGSKA (reference sequence).

The rearrangement uses TRBV15 and TRBJ2-3, with D perhaps being TRBD1 or TRBD2 (7 bases each). This CDR3 region has 13 residues. Deletions cut 5 bases from V and 5 bases from J, with 11 bases between. The germline V gene has CDR1 LNHNV and CDR2 YYDKDF (reference sequence). The CDR3 DNA reads as TGTGCCACCAGCCTCAGGGGGGGAGATACGCAGTATTTT. This translates into CATSLRGGDTQYF.

This clonotype was seen at least ten times. This CDR3 reads CASSLVRGSSYNEQFF. In nucleotides, the CDR3 is TGTGCCAGCAGCTTAGTCCGCGGTAGCTCCTACAATGAGCAGTTCTTC. The chain couples TRBV7-2 to TRBJ2-1; D gene ambiguous. This CDR3 region has 16 residues. Per germline, CDR1 SGHTA and CDR2 FQGNSA. Between the trimmed V and J ends, which lost 1 base and 0 bases, there was a span of 10 bases.

This clonotype has a count of ten or more. The rearrangement links TRBV11-2 to TRBJ2-1; TRBD2 aligns across 12 bases. Germline V lookup: CDR1 SGHAT, CDR2 FQNNGV. This CDR3 region has 17 residues. J lost 4 bases, V lost 0 bases, and 4 bases had no gene match. CDR3 protein: CASSLDGLAGGYNEQFF. CDR3 bases: TGTGCCAGCAGCTTAGATGGGCTAGCGGGGGGGTACAATGAGCAGTTCTTC.

The sample holds many counts of this clonotype. The chain combines TRBV12-3 or TRBV12-4 with TRBJ1-1; D perhaps matches TRBD1 (6 bases). Deletions cut 6 bases from V and 1 base from J, with 21 bases between. The CDR3 covers 17 residues. CDR3 residues: CASSHKFTQGENTEAFF. CDR3 sequence (DNA): TGTGCCAGCAGCCACAAATTCACACAGGGAGAGAACACTGAAGCTTTCTTT.

This chain joins TRBV6-5 and TRBJ2-5; 7 bases fit TRBD1. CDR1 MNHEY and CDR2 SVGAGI come from the germline V gene. The V and J ends lost 4 bases and 2 bases, in that order; junction bases with no gene match: 7. The CDR3 has 15 amino acids. The CDR3 nucleotides are TGTGCCAGCAGTTCGCAACAGGGGCGTCAAGAGACCCAGTACTTC. Translated, it gives CASSSQQGRQETQYF.

The rearrangement uses TRBV29-1 and TRBJ2-1, with 8 bases lining up with TRBD2. The V segment lost 2 bases and the J segment 4 bases; nucleotides outside the gene matches: 1. The CDR3 loop spans 13 amino acids. Germline V gene lookup returns CDR1 SQVTM and CDR2 ANQGSEA. CDR3 sequence reads: CSVELAGYNEQFF. CDR3 bases: TGCAGCGTTGAACTAGCGGGTTACAATGAGCAGTTCTTC.

This clonotype was counted between two and nine times. The V gene is TRBV11-2, the J gene TRBJ2-5, with a tentative D call TRBD2 (6 bases). The CDR3 sequence is 14 residues long. The germline gives CDR1 SGHAT, CDR2 FQNNGV. The germline V and J ends were trimmed by 1 base and 6 bases, with 12 bases remaining between them. CDR3 DNA sequence: TGTGCCAGCAGCTTAGGGGGGGTTGGAAAGACCCAGTACTTC. The encoded protein is CASSLGGVGKTQYF.

This sequence joins TRBV29-1 and TRBJ1-4, with no clear D. CDR1 is SQVTM, CDR2 ANQGSEA, per germline. This CDR3 is 13 amino acids long. Trimming stripped 4 bases from V and 0 bases from J, with 6 bases between. CDR3 DNA: TGCAGCGTTGCCCATGCAACTAATGAAAAACTGTTTTTT. Its translation: CSVAHATNEKLFF.

The chain links TRBV28 to TRBJ2-1, with D possibly matching TRBD2 (6 bases). Germline CDR1 and CDR2: MDHEN and SYDVKM. V was clipped by 6 bases and J by 3 bases, with 12 bases between them. The CDR3 spans 14 residues. The CDR3 spells CASRPPGLYNEQFF. The DNA for the CDR3 is TGTGCCAGCAGACCACCGGGACTCTACAATGAGCAGTTCTTC.

This rearrangement joins TRBV20-1 to TRBJ2-1, with 9 bases aligning to TRBD1. J gave up 13 bases and V 2 bases, and 9 bases lay outside the gene matches. From germline, CDR1 is DFQATT and CDR2 SNEGSKA (reference sequence). The CDR3 totals 13 residues. Here the CDR3 DNA reads TGCAGTGCTAGAAGGGACAGGGAAGGCCTCCAGTTCTTC. Residues: CSARRDREGLQFF.

The table lists this clonotype with a few counts. V gene TRBV6-2 or TRBV6-3 combines with J gene TRBJ2-7, with D perhaps TRBD1 or TRBD2 (6 bases each). The germline V and J ends were trimmed by 5 bases and 6 bases, with 20 bases remaining between them. From germline, CDR1 is MNHEY and CDR2 SVGEGT. This CDR3 is 15 amino acids long. As DNA, the CDR3 is TGTGCCAGCAGTCAGGGGACCCTCGGGGGTTCCGAGCAGTACTTC. Translating it yields CASSQGTLGGSEQYF.

This clonotype has only a few counts. The rearrangement uses TRBV15 and TRBJ2-1; TRBD1 or TRBD2 may be the D gene (6 bases each). V shed 3 bases and J shed 4 bases, with 16 bases lying between them. This CDR3 comprises 16 residues. Per the germline V gene, CDR1 is LNHNV and CDR2 is YYDKDF (reference sequence). The CDR3 DNA reads TGTGCCACCAGCAGGGGGGGCTTCATGTCGTACAATGAGCAGTTCTTC. Protein product: CATSRGGFMSYNEQFF. Combining the CDR3 with reference TRBV15 and TRBJ2-1 gives the whole variable domain DAMVIQNPRYQVTQFGKPVTLSCSQTLNHNVMYWYQQKSSQAPKLLFHYYDKDFNNEADTPDNFQSRRPNTSFCFLDIRSPGLGDTAMYLCATSRGGFMSYNEQFFGPGTRLTVL.

The J gene is TRBJ2-5, the V gene TRBV20-1; tentatively, D is TRBD1 (6 bases). The CDR3 is 12 residues long. The germline gives CDR1 DFQATT, CDR2 SNEGSKA (reference sequence). Deletions cut 5 bases from V and 4 bases from J, with 11 bases between. For the CDR3, the DNA is TGCAGTGCTCGGACAGACAGAGAGACCCAGTACTTC. Translation: CSARTDRETQYF.

The chain recombines TRBV9 with TRBJ1-1, with D uncertain. Trimming pared 0 bases from V and 4 bases from J, leaving 7 bases between. The CDR3 is 13 residues long. Germline CDR1 is SGDLS and CDR2 is YYNGEE. DNA of the CDR3: TGTGCCAGCAGCGTAGCTGGGCGCACTGAAGCTTTCTTT. Its protein product is CASSVAGRTEAFF.

CDR3 nucleotides: TGTGCCACCGGGACGGCGGGAAACACCATATATTTT. Protein sequence: CATGTAGNTIYF. The V gene is TRBV6-5, the J gene TRBJ1-3; D is perhaps TRBD1 (5 bases). The ends were cut back, 10 bases at V and 4 bases at J, with 11 bases in the middle. Germline V gene lookup returns CDR1 MNHEY and CDR2 SVGAGI. CDR3 size: 12 residues.

This clonotype was picked up a small number of times. The chain has TRBV5-1 and TRBJ2-5, with a tentative D call TRBD2 (5 bases). The CDR3 is 14 residues long. Germline V lookup: CDR1 SGHRS, CDR2 YFSETQ. Deletions cut 2 bases from V and 3 bases from J, with 11 bases between. This chain's CDR3 is CASSFDYREETQYF. CDR3 DNA: TGCGCCAGCAGCTTTGACTATCGGGAAGAGACCCAGTACTTC.

The chain couples TRBV20-1 to TRBJ2-7; D gene ambiguous. CDR1 and CDR2 (germline): DFQATT, SNEGSKA (reference sequence). The V gene lost 2 bases and the J gene lost 3 bases, with 8 bases spanning the gap. The CDR3 spans 12 residues. The CDR3 reads CSARPRHYEQYF. The CDR3 region has the DNA TGCAGTGCTAGACCCAGGCACTACGAGCAGTACTTC.

This clonotype has more than one count but fewer than ten. V usage is TRBV20-1 and J usage is TRBJ2-1; 12 bases are a match to TRBD2. V dropped 6 bases and J dropped 8; count of bases not matched to a gene: 5. The length of the CDR3 is 13 residues. Per germline, CDR1 DFQATT and CDR2 SNEGSKA (reference sequence). The chain's CDR3 is CSALAGGRYEQFF. The CDR3 nucleotides read TGCAGTGCCCTAGCGGGAGGGCGATATGAGCAGTTCTTC.

A few counts support this clonotype. The rearrangement uses TRBV7-6 and TRBJ2-3, with D possibly being TRBD2 (5 bases). This CDR3 has 14 residues. V dropped 5 bases and J dropped 4 bases, with 13 bases sitting between them. CDR1 is SGHVS, CDR2 FNYEAQ, per germline. CDR3 residues: CASSRTGLSDTQYF. The CDR3 DNA reads as TGTGCCAGCAGCAGGACGGGATTGTCAGATACGCAGTATTTT.

This clonotype was observed a few times. This CDR3 reads CASSYSYKEVPEKLFF. The CDR3 region has the DNA TGTGCCAGCAGTTACTCTTACAAGGAGGTACCCGAAAAACTGTTTTTT. This chain uses TRBV6-2 or TRBV6-3 with TRBJ1-4; D is unresolved. The V gene lost 0 bases and the J gene lost 8 bases, with 16 bases spanning the gap. This CDR3 spans 16 amino acids. The germline V gene has CDR1 MNHEY and CDR2 SVGEGT.

This clonotype was detected ten times or more. The chain combines TRBV29-1 with TRBJ2-1; D gene uncertain. This CDR3 has 13 amino acids. CDR1 SQVTM and CDR2 ANQGSEA come from the germline V gene. V was clipped by 2 bases and J by 2 bases, with 7 bases between them. CDR3 protein: CSVERETYNEQFF. CDR3 in DNA: TGCAGCGTTGAACGTGAAACCTACAATGAGCAGTTCTTC.

The sample holds many counts of this clonotype. J is TRBJ2-3 and V is TRBV20-1, with 11 bases aligning to TRBD2. CDR1 is DFQATT and CDR2 is SNEGSKA in the germline V gene (reference sequence). The CDR3 has 15 residues. After removal of 7 bases from V and 1 base from J, the junction contained 7 bases not matched to a gene. CDR3 loop: CSGRPSGRRTDTQYF. The CDR3 bases are TGCAGTGGCCGGCCTAGCGGGAGGCGCACAGATACGCAGTATTTT.

This clonotype has just a few counts. This chain joins TRBV7-9 and TRBJ2-5, with 7 bases matching TRBD1. Germline CDR1 and CDR2: SEHNR and FQNEAQ (reference sequence). Trimming cost V 8 bases and J 5 bases; bases outside gene matches: 11. The CDR3 has 14 residues. Here the CDR3 DNA reads TGTGCCAGCGGAACGACAGGGTTAATGGAGACCCAGTACTTC. This encodes CASGTTGLMETQYF.

This chain joins TRBV5-4 and TRBJ2-5, with 12 bases aligning to TRBD2. Losses at the gene ends were 2 bases for V and 5 bases for J; bases not matched to a gene: 10. Germline lookup yields CDR1 SGHNT and CDR2 YYREEE (reference sequence). CDR3 length: 17 residues. The CDR3 loop is CASSFALTSGGRETQYF. DNA of the CDR3: TGTGCCAGCAGCTTTGCCCTGACTAGCGGGGGCCGGGAGACCCAGTACTTC.

Remarks on this clonotype: One end of the junction fails to match germline, which may point to a read error. The gene calls are TRBV3-1 and TRBJ1-5, with 8 bases identical to TRBD1. The germline CDR1 and CDR2 sequences are LGHDT and YNNKEL (reference sequence). The CDR3 extends over 18 amino acids. In DNA form, the CDR3 reads TGTGCCAACAGCCAAGAAAGGACAGGGATTGAACGGAATCAGCCCCAGCATTTT. It specifies CANSQERTGIERNQPQHF.

This clonotype was counted a few times. V and J are TRBV9 and TRBJ2-1; D remains unclear. Trimming pared 1 base from V and 6 bases from J, leaving 8 bases between. The CDR3 has 13 residues. Germline V gene sequence: CDR1 SGDLS, CDR2 YYNGEE. Here the CDR3 reads CASSVLSGNEQFF. The CDR3 coding sequence is TGTGCCAGCAGCGTATTATCGGGCAATGAGCAGTTCTTC.

The sample holds many counts of this clonotype. V gene TRBV20-1 combines with J gene TRBJ2-7; D is undetermined. The CDR3 extends over 11 amino acids. V lost 5 bases and J 5 bases, leaving 10 bases between the germline ends. CDR1 and CDR2 from the germline V gene are DFQATT and SNEGSKA (reference sequence). CDR3 amino acids: CSAGTPHEQYF. The CDR3 nucleotides read TGCAGTGCTGGAACTCCCCACGAGCAGTACTTC.

This clonotype was seen repeatedly, ten times or more. The DNA of the CDR3 is TGCAGTGCTCAAGACAGGGCCCGTTCCTACGAGCAGTACTTC. Translating it yields CSAQDRARSYEQYF. J is TRBJ2-7 and V is TRBV20-1, with 7 positions matching TRBD1. This CDR3 comprises 14 residues. The V gene's germline CDR1 is DFQATT and CDR2 SNEGSKA (reference sequence). Trimming took 5 bases from V and 1 from J; bases not matched to a gene: 8.

The rearrangement joins TRBV12-3 or TRBV12-4 to TRBJ2-1, with 9 bases aligning to TRBD1. V gave up 6 bases and J gave up 6 bases; unmatched junction bases: 15. The CDR3 runs to 17 residues. CDR3 DNA: TGTGCCAGCAGCCCCGGGACAGGGTACGGACAATTCAATGAGCAGTTCTTC. The encoded protein is CASSPGTGYGQFNEQFF.

Only a few counts were recorded for this clonotype. This chain uses TRBV19 with TRBJ2-1; 15 nucleotides align to TRBD2. Germline assignment: CDR1 LNHDA and CDR2 SQIVND (reference sequence). J was trimmed by 10 bases and V by 5 bases; bases with no gene match: 9. The CDR3 spans 16 residues. The CDR3 loop reads CASSPLGTSGRWEQFF. The CDR3 DNA reads as TGTGCCAGTAGTCCGCTTGGGACTAGCGGGAGGTGGGAGCAGTTCTTC.

V is TRBV12-3 or TRBV12-4 and J is TRBJ2-1; 8 positions match TRBD2. The junction had 23 bases not matched to a gene; V was cut back by 6 bases and J by 7 bases. The CDR3 contains 19 residues. The CDR3 region is CASSPGLAPAPIVPNEQFF. Written as DNA, the CDR3 is TGTGCCAGCAGCCCCGGACTAGCTCCCGCTCCGATCGTGCCGAATGAGCAGTTCTTC.